Listed below are T cell receptor beta chains from one sample, sequenced in a study of blood T cells in healthy people across ages. TCRdb re-analysed the 5' RACE reads in MiXCR, keeping a single row per CDR3 protein. The table includes 600,000 to 850,000 distinct CDR3 sequences, 35% to 45% detected once. Sample: blood. The origin of the receptors is a woman in her sixties in good health. Each CDR3 is given with its conserved first and last residue. The D gene is left open where the match is weak. Clone size appears in some rows only: once, few, many, or a class for an expanded clone.

TRBJ2-1 | TRBD2 | few | TRBV4-2 | TGTGCCAGCAGCCAAACGGTGGGCGGGGGGGTGAATGAGCAGTTCTTC | CASSQTVGGGVNEQFF
TRBJ1-4 | - | - | TRBV11-2 | TGTGCCAGCAGCTATGGTCAGGCTAATGAAAAACTGTTTTTT | CASSYGQANEKLFF
TRBJ2-7 | - | - | TRBV4-1 | TGCGCCAGCAGCCAAGATTTGGCCGGGGGCATGGGAGAGCAGTACTTC | CASSQDLAGGMGEQYF
TRBJ2-5 | - | - | TRBV5-1 | TGCGCCAGCAGCTTCACCGCAGGGGTGACGGGAGAGACCCAGTACTTC | CASSFTAGVTGETQYF
TRBJ2-3 | TRBD1 | few | TRBV9 | TGTGCCAGCAGCAGACGGACAGGGGTAGGAGATACGCAGTATTTT | CASSRRTGVGDTQYF
TRBJ2-1 | - | - | TRBV6-6 | TGTGCCAGCTATGCATTATCCCAAAATGAGCAGTTCTTC | CASYALSQNEQFF
TRBJ2-3 | TRBD2 | - | TRBV6-1 | TGTGCCAGCAGCCACCGGGAGGGGGTCGGGAACAGGGCAGATACGCAGTATTTT | CASSHREGVGNRADTQYF
TRBJ2-3 | - | - | TRBV2 | TGTGCCAGCAGTGAAGATAGCGGTCGCACAGATACGCAGTATTTT | CASSEDSGRTDTQYF
TRBJ2-1 | TRBD2 | few | TRBV4-2 | TGTGCCAGCAGCCCTCGACTAGCGGAATACAATGAGCAGTTCTTC | CASSPRLAEYNEQFF
TRBJ2-7 | TRBD2 | few | TRBV7-2 | TGTGCCAGCAGCCCTCGACTAGCGGTATCCTACGAGCAGTACTTC | CASSPRLAVSYEQYF
TRBJ1-1 | TRBD1 | - | TRBV20-1 | TGCAGTGCTAGAGAGCCCGGGACAGAAAAAGAAGCTTTCTTT | CSAREPGTEKEAFF
TRBJ2-7 | TRBD2 | - | TRBV7-2 | TGTGCCAGCAGCTACCGCGCTAGCGGGAGAGAATCCGAGCAGTACTTC | CASSYRASGRESEQYF
TRBJ1-2 | - | - | TRBV5-1 | TGCGCCAGCAGCTTAACGGACGGCTTCGGCTACACCTTC | CASSLTDGFGYTF
TRBJ2-4 | - | few | TRBV9 | TGTGCCAGCAGTGGGATGGGTCTAGCCAAAAACATTCAGTACTTC | CASSGMGLAKNIQYF
TRBJ2-3 | - | - | TRBV14 | TGTGCCAGCAGCCAAGATTTCCTCGGGGGACACACAGATACGCAGTATTTT | CASSQDFLGGHTDTQYF
TRBJ2-5 | - | - | TRBV6-5 | TGTGCCAGCATGAGCCGGCAAGAGACCCAGTACTTC | CASMSRQETQYF
TRBJ2-2 | TRBD1 | - | TRBV25-1 | TGTGCCAGCAGTGAGCCCGGACAGGGTAACACCGGGGAGCTGTTTTTT | CASSEPGQGNTGELFF
TRBJ2-7 | - | - | TRBV9 | TGTGCCAGCAGCGTAGATCACAGGGCCTCGGGGAGCGAGCAGTACTTC | CASSVDHRASGSEQYF
TRBJ2-2 | TRBD1 | - | TRBV10-3 | TGTGCCATCACGGGGGACAGGGAGACCGGGGAGCTGTTTTTT | CAITGDRETGELFF
TRBJ2-3 | TRBD2 | - | TRBV4-2 | TGTGCCAGCAGCCAAGCTAGCGGGAGCACAGATACGCAGTATTTT | CASSQASGSTDTQYF
TRBJ2-1 | TRBD2 | - | TRBV13 | TGTGCCAGCAGCTCTGACTCAGAGCGGGAGGGCGTCGATGAGCAGTTCTTC | CASSSDSEREGVDEQFF
TRBJ2-1 | - | - | TRBV19 | TGTGCCAGTAGTATTGGACAGTCCGGGGAGCAGTTCTTC | CASSIGQSGEQFF
TRBJ1-4 | - | - | TRBV5-1 | TGCGCCAGCAGACAGACAACTAATGAAAAACTGTTTTTT | CASRQTTNEKLFF
TRBJ2-2 | TRBD1 | - | TRBV11-2 | TGTGCCAGCAGCTTCACAGGGGTCCCCGGGGAGCTGTTTTTT | CASSFTGVPGELFF
TRBJ2-3 | - | - | TRBV4-2 | TGTGCCAGCAGCCAAGAGGGCCCGGGGGGCCTCACTGATACGCAGTATTTT | CASSQEGPGGLTDTQYF
TRBJ2-3 | - | once | TRBV20-1 | TGCAGTGCTAGAGATCACCTAAAAAGCACAGATACGCAGTATTTT | CSARDHLKSTDTQYF
TRBJ2-5 | - | few | TRBV27 | TGTGCCAGCAGTCCCGGGACCCCAGGAAAAGAGACCCAGTACTTC | CASSPGTPGKETQYF
TRBJ2-7 | - | few | TRBV20-1 | TGCAGTGCTAGAGGCGGTACAGGGTCCGCCGAGCAGTACTTC | CSARGGTGSAEQYF
TRBJ1-5 | - | - | TRBV20-1 | TGCAGTGCTAGACAACAGGGAAGTTTGTATCAGCCCCAGCATTTT | CSARQQGSLYQPQHF
TRBJ1-2 | TRBD1 | - | TRBV12-3/TRBV12-4 | TGTGCCAGCAGTACGACAGGGGGCAATTATGGCTACACCTTC | CASSTTGGNYGYTF